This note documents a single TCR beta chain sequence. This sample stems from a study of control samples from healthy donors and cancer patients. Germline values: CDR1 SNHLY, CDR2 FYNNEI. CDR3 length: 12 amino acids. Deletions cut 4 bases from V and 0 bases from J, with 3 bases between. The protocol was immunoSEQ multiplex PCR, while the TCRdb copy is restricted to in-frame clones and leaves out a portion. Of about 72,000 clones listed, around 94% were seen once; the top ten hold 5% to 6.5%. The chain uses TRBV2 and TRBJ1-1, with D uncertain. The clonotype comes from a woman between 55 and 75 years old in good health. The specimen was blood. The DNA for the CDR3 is TGTGCCAGCAGTGTTATGAACACTGAAGCTTTCTTT. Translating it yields CASSVMNTEAFF.